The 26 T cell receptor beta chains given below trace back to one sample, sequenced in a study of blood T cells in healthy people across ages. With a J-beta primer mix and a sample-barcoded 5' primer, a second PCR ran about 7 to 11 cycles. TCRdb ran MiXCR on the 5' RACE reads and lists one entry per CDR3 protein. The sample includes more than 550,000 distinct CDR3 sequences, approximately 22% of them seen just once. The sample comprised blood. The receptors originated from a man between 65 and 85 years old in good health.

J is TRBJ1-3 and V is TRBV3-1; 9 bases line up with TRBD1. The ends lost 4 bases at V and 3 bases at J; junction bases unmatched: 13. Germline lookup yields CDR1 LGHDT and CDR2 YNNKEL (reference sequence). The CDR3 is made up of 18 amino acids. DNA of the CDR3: TGTGCCAGCAGCCGCCGGGGGGGACAGGGTATTTTTGGAAACACCATATATTTT. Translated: CASSRRGGQGIFGNTIYF.

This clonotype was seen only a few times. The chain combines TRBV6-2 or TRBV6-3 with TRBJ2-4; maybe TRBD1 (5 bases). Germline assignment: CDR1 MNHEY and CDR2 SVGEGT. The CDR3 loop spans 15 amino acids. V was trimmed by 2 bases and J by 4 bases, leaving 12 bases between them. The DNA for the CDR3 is TGTGCCAGCAGTTACGTTGGGGCGAGGAAAAACATTCAGTACTTC. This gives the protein CASSYVGARKNIQYF.

The CDR3 DNA reads TGTGCCAGCTCACCAGAGAGCGGGCAAGAGACCCAGTACTTC. This gives the protein CASSPESGQETQYF. The gene calls are TRBV18 and TRBJ2-5; TRBD2 is a possible D gene (6 bases). This CDR3 has 14 residues. V lost 2 bases to trimming and J lost 2 bases, with 9 bases between them. Per germline, CDR1 KGHSH and CDR2 LQKENI.

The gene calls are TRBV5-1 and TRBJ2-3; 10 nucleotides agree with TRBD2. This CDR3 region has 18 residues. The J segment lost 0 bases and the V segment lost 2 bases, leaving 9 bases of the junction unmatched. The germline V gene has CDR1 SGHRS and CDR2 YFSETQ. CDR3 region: CASSFSASTSGSTDTQYF. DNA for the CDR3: TGCGCCAGCAGCTTCTCCGCGTCGACTAGCGGGAGCACAGATACGCAGTATTTT.

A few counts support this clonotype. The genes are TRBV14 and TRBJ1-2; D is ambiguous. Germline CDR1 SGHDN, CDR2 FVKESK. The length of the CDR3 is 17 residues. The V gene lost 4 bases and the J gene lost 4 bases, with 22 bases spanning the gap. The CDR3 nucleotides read TGTGCCAGCAGCCGGATTAATCGTCACCCCGCGTTCTATGGCTACACCTTC. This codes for CASSRINRHPAFYGYTF.

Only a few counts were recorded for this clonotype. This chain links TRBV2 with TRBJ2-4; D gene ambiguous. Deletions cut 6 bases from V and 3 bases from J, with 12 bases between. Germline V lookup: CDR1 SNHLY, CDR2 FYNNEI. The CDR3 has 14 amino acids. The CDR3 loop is CASRTSFGKNIQYF. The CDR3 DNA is TGTGCCAGCAGAACATCGTTCGGCAAAAACATTCAGTACTTC.

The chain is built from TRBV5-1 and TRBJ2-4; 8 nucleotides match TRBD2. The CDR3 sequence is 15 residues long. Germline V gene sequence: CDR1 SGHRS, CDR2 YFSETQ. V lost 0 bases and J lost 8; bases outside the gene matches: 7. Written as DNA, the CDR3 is TGCGCCAGCAGCTTGGGCGTAGCGGGGAGGGACATTCAGTACTTC. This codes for CASSLGVAGRDIQYF.

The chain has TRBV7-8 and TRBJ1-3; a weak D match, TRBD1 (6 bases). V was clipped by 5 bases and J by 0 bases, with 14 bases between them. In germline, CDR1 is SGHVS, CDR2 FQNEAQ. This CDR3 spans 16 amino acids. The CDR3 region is CASSPLGQSSGNTIYF. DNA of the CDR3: TGTGCCAGCAGCCCATTAGGACAGTCCTCTGGAAACACCATATATTTT.

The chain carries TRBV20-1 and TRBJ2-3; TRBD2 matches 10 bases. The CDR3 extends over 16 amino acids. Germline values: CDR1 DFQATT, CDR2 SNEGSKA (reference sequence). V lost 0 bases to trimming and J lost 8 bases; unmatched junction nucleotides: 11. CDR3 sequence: CSAREPLAGAPRTQYF. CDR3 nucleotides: TGCAGTGCTAGAGAGCCTCTAGCGGGGGCCCCACGTACGCAGTATTTT.

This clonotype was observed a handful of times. The CDR3 DNA sequence: TGTGCCAGCAGCCAAGGGACAGGGGGGGTATACGAGCAGTACTTC. It codes for CASSQGTGGVYEQYF. The rearrangement links TRBV3-1 to TRBJ2-1; 10 bases agree with TRBD1. The end of the DNA is better explained by TRBJ2-7, so the J call may be wrong. The CDR3 consists of 15 residues. The germline gives CDR1 LGHDT, CDR2 YNNKEL (reference sequence).

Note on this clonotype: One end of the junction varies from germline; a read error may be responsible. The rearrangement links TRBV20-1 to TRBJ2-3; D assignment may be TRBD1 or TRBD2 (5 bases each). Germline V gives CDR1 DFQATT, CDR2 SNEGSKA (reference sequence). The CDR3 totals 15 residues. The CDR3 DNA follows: TGCAGTGCTAGTGGGTATGAGGGCTACACAGGTACGCAGTATTTT. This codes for CSASGYEGYTGTQYF.

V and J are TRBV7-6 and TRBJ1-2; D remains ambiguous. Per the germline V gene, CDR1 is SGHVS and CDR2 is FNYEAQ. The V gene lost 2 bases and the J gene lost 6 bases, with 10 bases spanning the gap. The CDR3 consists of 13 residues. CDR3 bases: TGTGCCAGCAGCTTAACCCCCTTCGATGGCTACACCTTC. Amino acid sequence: CASSLTPFDGYTF.

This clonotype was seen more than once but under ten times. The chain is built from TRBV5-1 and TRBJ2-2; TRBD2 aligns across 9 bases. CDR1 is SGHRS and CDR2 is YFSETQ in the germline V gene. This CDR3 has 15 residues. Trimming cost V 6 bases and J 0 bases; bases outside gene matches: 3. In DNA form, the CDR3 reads TGCGCCAGCAAACTAGCGGGCCCGAACACCGGGGAGCTGTTTTTT. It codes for CASKLAGPNTGELFF.

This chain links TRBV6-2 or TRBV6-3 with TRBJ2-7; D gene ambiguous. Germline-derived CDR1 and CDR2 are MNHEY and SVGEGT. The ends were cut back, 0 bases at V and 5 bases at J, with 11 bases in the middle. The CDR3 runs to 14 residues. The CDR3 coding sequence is TGTGCCAGCAGTTACTCACCCAATAGAAACGAGCAGTACGTC. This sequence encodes CASSYSPNRNEQYV.

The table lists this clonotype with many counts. The CDR3 region has the DNA TGCGCCAGCAGCTTCGTACAGGGCGCAACTAATGAAAAACTGTTTTTT. Encoded protein: CASSFVQGATNEKLFF. This chain connects TRBV5-1 to TRBJ1-4; TRBD1 is a possible D gene (6 bases). The germline CDR1 and CDR2 sequences are SGHRS and YFSETQ. Trimming took off 2 bases at V and 0 bases at J, with 11 bases between the two ends. The CDR3 length is 16 residues.

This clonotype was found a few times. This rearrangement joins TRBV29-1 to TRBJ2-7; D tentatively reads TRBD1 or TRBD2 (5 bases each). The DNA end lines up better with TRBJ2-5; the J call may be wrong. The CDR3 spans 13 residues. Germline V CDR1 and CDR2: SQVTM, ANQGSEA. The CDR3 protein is CSGGGPPQETQYF. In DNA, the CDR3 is TGCAGCGGGGGCGGGCCGCCCCAAGAGACCCAGTACTTC.

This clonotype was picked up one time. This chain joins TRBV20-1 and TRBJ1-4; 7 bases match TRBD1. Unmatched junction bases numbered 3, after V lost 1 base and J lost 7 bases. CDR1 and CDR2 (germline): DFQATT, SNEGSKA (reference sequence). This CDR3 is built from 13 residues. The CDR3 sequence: CSARVRGAEKLFF. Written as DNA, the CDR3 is TGCAGTGCTAGAGTCAGGGGGGCTGAAAAACTGTTTTTT.

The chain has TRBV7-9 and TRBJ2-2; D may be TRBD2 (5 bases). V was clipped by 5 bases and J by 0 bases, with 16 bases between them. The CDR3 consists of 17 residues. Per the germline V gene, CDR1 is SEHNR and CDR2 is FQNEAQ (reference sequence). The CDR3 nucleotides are TGTGCCAGCAGCCCCCAGTTTGCCGGGGCGAACACCGGGGAGCTGTTTTTT. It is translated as CASSPQFAGANTGELFF.

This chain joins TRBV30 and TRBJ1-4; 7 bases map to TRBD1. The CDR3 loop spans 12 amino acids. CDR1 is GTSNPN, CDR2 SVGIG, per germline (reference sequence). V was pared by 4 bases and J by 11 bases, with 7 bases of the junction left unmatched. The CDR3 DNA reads TGTGCCTGGAACGACAGGGACGTTAAACTGTTTTTT. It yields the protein CAWNDRDVKLFF.

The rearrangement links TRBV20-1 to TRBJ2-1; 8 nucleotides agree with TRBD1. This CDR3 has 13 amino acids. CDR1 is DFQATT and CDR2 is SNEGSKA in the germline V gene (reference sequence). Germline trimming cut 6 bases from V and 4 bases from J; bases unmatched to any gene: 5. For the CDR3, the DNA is TGCAGTGCCCCACGGGACAGGTACAATGAGCAGTTCTTC. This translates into CSAPRDRYNEQFF.

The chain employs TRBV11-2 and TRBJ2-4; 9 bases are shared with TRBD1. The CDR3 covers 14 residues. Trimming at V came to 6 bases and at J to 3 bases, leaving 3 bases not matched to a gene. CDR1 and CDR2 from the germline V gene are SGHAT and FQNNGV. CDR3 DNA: TGTGCCAGCAGATCGGACAGGGGCAAAAACATTCAGTACTTC. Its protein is CASRSDRGKNIQYF.

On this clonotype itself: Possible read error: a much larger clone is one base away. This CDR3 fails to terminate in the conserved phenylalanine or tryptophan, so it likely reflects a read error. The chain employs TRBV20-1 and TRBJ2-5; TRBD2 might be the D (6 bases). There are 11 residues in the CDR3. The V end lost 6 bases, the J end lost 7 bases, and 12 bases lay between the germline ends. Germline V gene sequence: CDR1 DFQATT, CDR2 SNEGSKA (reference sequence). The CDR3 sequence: CSAGTRGTQYS. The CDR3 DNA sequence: TGCAGTGCAGGGACTCGCGGGACCCAGTACTCC.

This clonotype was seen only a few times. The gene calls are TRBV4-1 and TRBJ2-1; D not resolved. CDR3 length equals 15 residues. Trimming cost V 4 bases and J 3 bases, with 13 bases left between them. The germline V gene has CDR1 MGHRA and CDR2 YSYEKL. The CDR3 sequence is CASSPLGQSYNEQFF. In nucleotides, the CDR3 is TGCGCCAGCAGCCCGCTAGGCCAGAGCTACAATGAGCAGTTCTTC.

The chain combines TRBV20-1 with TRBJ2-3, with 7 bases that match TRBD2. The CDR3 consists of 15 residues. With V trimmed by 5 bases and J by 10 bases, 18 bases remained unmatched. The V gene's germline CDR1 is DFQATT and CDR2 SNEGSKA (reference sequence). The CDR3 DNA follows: TGCAGTGCTCCGAGGAGCGGGGATGTATTGGTGGCGCAGTATTTT. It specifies CSAPRSGDVLVAQYF.

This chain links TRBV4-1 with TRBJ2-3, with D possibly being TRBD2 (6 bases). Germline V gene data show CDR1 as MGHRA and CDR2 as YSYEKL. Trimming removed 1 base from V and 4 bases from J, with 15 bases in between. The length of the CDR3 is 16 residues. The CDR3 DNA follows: TGCGCCAGCAGCCAAGGTCTCGGGAGTACGGCAGATACGCAGTATTTT. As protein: CASSQGLGSTADTQYF.

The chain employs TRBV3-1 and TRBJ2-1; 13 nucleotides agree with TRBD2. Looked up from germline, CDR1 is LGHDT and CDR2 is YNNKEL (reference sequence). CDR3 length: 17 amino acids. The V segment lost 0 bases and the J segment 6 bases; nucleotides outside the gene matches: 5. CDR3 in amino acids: CASSQEGGLAGSNEQFF. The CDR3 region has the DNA TGTGCCAGCAGCCAAGAAGGGGGACTAGCGGGATCCAATGAGCAGTTCTTC.